This T cell receptor (beta chain) comes out of a study of identical twins. Study-wide points: Surplus twin overlap in beta out-of-frame sequences was less pronounced.

TCRdb independently ran MiXCR on the 5' RACE reads; one entry per CDR3 protein. The table lists approximately 210,000 distinct CDR3 sequences, 6.5% of them singletons. A word on this clonotype: The antigen is not known.

The germline V gene has CDR1 SGHTA and CDR2 FQGTGA. With 2 bases removed from V and 8 bases from J, the gap between germline ends came to 16 bases. This CDR3 has 15 residues. Separately, the same data were catalogued under a study of T cells expressing NK-cell markers. That work states: Sorted CD3+CD56+NKG2C+, CD3+CD56+NKG2C- and CD3+CD56-NKG2C+ T cells provided the TCR beta repertoires. Sorting was limited to alpha-beta TCR-expressing T cells with an anti-gamma-delta TCR antibody in several experiments.

The receptor was derived from a young woman in good health. The J gene is TRBJ2-1, the V gene TRBV7-3; a possible D gene is TRBD2 (7 bases). Material: CD8+ T cells sorted from blood. The CDR3 DNA reads as TGTGCCAGCAGCTTATGGGGGGGGCACCGGGATGAGCAGTTCTTC. Translated: CASSLWGGHRDEQFF.